The sequence of this T cell receptor beta chain was determined in a study of blood T cell repertoires in COVID-19. TCRdb's table, derived via immunoSEQ multiplex PCR, lists solely in-frame clones and lacks some. The sample shows more than 25,000 clones, approximately 86% of them seen only once. Trimming at V came to 4 bases and at J to 6 bases, leaving 1 base not matched to a gene. The CDR3 extends over 15 amino acids. Per the germline V gene, CDR1 is SNHLY and CDR2 is FYNNEI. This TCR was recovered from a man in his sixties with active COVID-19. The sequenced sample was peripheral blood. The chain employs TRBV2 and TRBJ2-1; 15 positions agree with TRBD2. The CDR3 DNA reads as TGTGCCAGCAGTGGGACTAGCGGGGGGGCCAATGAGCAGTTCTTC. Amino acids: CASSGTSGGANEQFF.